The rows below give T cell receptor beta chains drawn from one sample of a study of breast tumors, draining lymph nodes, adjacent tissues. TCRdb re-analysed the multiplex PCR reads in MiXCR, keeping a single row per CDR3 protein. Here the sample spans approximately 52,000 distinct CDR3 sequences, roughly 41% being singletons. Sequenced sample: breast tumor tissue. The receptors were gathered from a female donor with breast cancer. Some clones in this sample may be carry-over from other donors' samples. Each CDR3 is given with its conserved first and last residue. The D gene is left open where the match is weak.

>TRBV7-9|TRBJ2-5|NA|14
CASSNGISWETQYF
>TRBV6-1|TRBJ2-7|TRBD2|14
CASTRGGDSYEQYF
>TRBV5-1|TRBJ2-3|NA|15
CASRRARGPNNEQYF
>TRBV30|TRBJ1-2|NA|13
CAWSPGRPYGYTF
>TRBV10-3|TRBJ2-7|NA|13
CASSYAQKYEQYF
>TRBV20-1|TRBJ1-1|NA|13
CSARGGINTEAFF
>TRBV4-2|TRBJ2-2|NA|14
CASSRAHHTGELFF
>TRBV29-1|TRBJ1-2|NA|14
CNVETGQRIGGYTF
>TRBV12-3/TRBV12-4|TRBJ2-5|NA|14
CASSLALQGGTQYF
>TRBV3-1|TRBJ2-7|TRBD2|14
CASSPQRGGYEQYF
>TRBV2|TRBJ1-5|NA|17
CASSEALQDYSNQPQHF
>TRBV5-1|TRBJ1-1|NA|13
CASSLAWDTEAFF
>TRBV29-1|TRBJ2-1|NA|15
CSVNGPPSSYNEQFF
>TRBV2|TRBJ2-2|TRBD2|16
CASSLTSGGGNGELFF
>TRBV19|TRBJ2-3|NA|11
CARLSTDTQYF
>TRBV6-1|TRBJ1-2|NA|16
CASSQAGAGAGYGYTF
>TRBV5-5|TRBJ2-3|NA|16
CASSLGGNGPTDTQYF
>TRBV5-8|TRBJ2-3|NA|12
CASSFISDTQYF
>TRBV4-1|TRBJ1-5|NA|16
CASSQDRTGGHQPQHF
>TRBV18|TRBJ1-5|NA|15
CASSPSHTEVQPQHF
>TRBV4-1|TRBJ2-6|NA|16
CASSQARSSGANVLTF
>TRBV10-3|TRBJ1-5|NA|12
CAISQGNQPQHF